The entry that follows covers one TCR beta chain sequence. The antigen remains undetermined. This CDR3 is built from 16 residues. Germline CDR1 and CDR2: LNHDA and SQIVND (reference sequence). V gave up 6 bases and J gave up 3 bases; unmatched junction bases: 9. The data belong to a study of cytomegalovirus exposure and HLA in healthy donors. 13 Jbeta primers and 60 Vbeta primers were used for the PCR. Repertoires were generated with immunoSEQ multiplex PCR, while TCRdb's copy carries only in-frame clones and drops some. The sample carries over 150,000 clones, under 80% recorded once. Whole-study findings and limits: It was reported in a later analysis that an Asian-associated ancestry cluster showed fewer N-insertions than the 666-donor mean. The study flagged 150 to 200 TCR beta chains as cytomegalovirus-associated.

Material: PBMCs. The sequence was obtained from a man aged 30 to 45 in good health and CMV-seronegative. The chain recombines TRBV19 with TRBJ2-3; TRBD1 agrees at 10 bases. The CDR3 loop reads CASSSGRQGATDTQYF. The CDR3 region has the DNA TGTGCCAGTAGCTCCGGGAGACAGGGGGCAACAGATACGCAGTATTTT.